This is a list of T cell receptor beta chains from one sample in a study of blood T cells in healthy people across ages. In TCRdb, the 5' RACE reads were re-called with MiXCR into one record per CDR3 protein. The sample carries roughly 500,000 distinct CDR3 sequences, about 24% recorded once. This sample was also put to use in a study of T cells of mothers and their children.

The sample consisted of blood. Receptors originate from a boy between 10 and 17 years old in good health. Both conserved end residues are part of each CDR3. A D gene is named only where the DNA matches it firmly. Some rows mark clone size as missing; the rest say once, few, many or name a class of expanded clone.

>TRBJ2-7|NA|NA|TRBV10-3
CAISESTGSGGMYF
TGTGCCATCAGTGAGTCGACGGGGTCTGGTGGTATGTACTTC
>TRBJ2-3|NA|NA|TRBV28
CASSLFQDTDTQYF
TGTGCCAGCAGTTTATTTCAGGACACAGATACGCAGTATTTT
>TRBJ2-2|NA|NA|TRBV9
CASSVSLANTGELFF
TGTGCCAGCAGCGTATCGCTCGCGAACACCGGGGAGCTGTTTTTT
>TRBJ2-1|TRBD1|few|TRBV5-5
CASSLTGTASFEQFF
TGTGCCAGCAGCTTGACAGGGACAGCCTCCTTTGAGCAGTTCTTC
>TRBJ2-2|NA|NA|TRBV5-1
CASSSHSGELFF
TGCGCCAGCAGCTCCCACTCCGGGGAGCTGTTTTTT
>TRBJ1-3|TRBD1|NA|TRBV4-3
CASSHRTGSSGNTIYF
TGCGCCAGCAGCCATCGGACAGGGAGCTCTGGAAACACCATATATTTT
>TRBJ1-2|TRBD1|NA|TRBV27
CASKGQGHGYTF
TGTGCCAGCAAAGGACAGGGTCATGGCTACACCTTC
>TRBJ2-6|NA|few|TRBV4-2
CASSPQGGSGANVLTF
TGTGCCAGCAGCCCCCAAGGGGGTTCTGGGGCCAACGTCCTGACTTTC
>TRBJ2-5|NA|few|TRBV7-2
CASSRRVAQETQYF
TGTGCCAGCAGCCGCAGGGTGGCCCAAGAGACCCAGTACTTC
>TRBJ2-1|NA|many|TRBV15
CATSRVPSNEQFF
TGTGCCACCAGCAGGGTTCCAAGTAATGAGCAGTTCTTC
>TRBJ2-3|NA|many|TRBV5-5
CASSSPGGYHTQYF
TGTGCCAGCAGCTCCCCGGGCGGGTACCATACGCAGTATTTT
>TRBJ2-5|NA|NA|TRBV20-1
CSARATGQETQYF
TGCAGTGCTAGAGCGACAGGACAAGAGACCCAGTACTTC
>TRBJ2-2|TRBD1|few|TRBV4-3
CASSQGQGAFGGELFF
TGCGCCAGCAGCCAAGGACAGGGGGCATTTGGCGGGGAGCTGTTTTTT
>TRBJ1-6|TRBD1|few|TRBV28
CASSFWGPVPGQGGGGSPLHF
TGTGCCAGCAGTTTTTGGGGGCCCGTGCCGGGACAGGGAGGGGGCGGTTCACCCCTCCACTTT
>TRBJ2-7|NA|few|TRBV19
CASSTRPYEQYF
TGTGCCAGTAGCACACGTCCCTACGAGCAGTACTTC
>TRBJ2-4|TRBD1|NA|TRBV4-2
CASSQENRGEGDIQYF
TGTGCCAGCAGCCAAGAGAACAGGGGCGAGGGGGACATTCAGTACTTC
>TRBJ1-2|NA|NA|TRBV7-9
CASSLGGLAGYTF
TGTGCCAGCAGCTTAGGAGGGCTTGCAGGCTACACCTTC
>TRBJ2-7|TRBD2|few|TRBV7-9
CASSLALAGVPYEQYF
TGTGCCAGCAGCTTAGCCCTAGCGGGAGTCCCCTACGAGCAGTACTTC
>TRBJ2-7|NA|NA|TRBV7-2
CASSGLGGGVYEQYF
TGTGCCAGCAGCGGCTTGGGGGGAGGAGTCTACGAGCAGTACTTC
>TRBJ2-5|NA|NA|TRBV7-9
CASSRDPLTQYF
TGTGCCAGCAGCCGGGACCCTCTGACCCAGTACTTC
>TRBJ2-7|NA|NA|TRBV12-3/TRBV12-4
CATGHYYEQYF
TGTGCCACGGGACACTACTACGAGCAGTACTTC
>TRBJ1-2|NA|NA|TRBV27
CASSLKGLTNYGYTF
TGTGCCAGCAGTTTAAAAGGACTTACTAACTATGGCTACACCTTC
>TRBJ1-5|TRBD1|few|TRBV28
CASSSGQGTNQPQHF
TGTGCCAGCAGCTCGGGACAGGGGACTAATCAGCCCCAGCATTTT
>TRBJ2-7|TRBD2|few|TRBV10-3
CAISPSGTSYEQYF
TGTGCCATCAGCCCGAGCGGGACCTCCTACGAGCAGTACTTC
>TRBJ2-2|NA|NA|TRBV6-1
CASSEEGGTGGELFF
TGTGCCAGCAGTGAAGAGGGGGGAACGGGCGGGGAGCTGTTTTTT
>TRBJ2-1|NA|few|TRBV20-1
CSARDRLYNEQFF
TGCAGTGCTAGAGACCGGCTGTACAATGAGCAGTTCTTC
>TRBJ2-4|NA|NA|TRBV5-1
CASSLVGLVEAKNIQYF
TGCGCCAGCAGCTTGGTTGGCCTGGTCGAAGCCAAAAACATTCAGTACTTC
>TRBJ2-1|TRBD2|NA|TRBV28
CASRAGGTSYNEQFF
TGTGCCAGCAGAGCGGGGGGGACCTCCTACAATGAGCAGTTCTTC
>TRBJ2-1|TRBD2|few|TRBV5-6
CASSAGTSGTAQGPNHYNEQFF
TGTGCCAGCAGCGCCGGGACTAGCGGAACCGCTCAGGGTCCAAATCACTACAATGAGCAGTTCTTC
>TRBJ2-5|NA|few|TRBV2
CASRVIEETQYF
TGTGCCAGCAGGGTTATTGAAGAGACCCAGTACTTC
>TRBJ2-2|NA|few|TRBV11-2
CASSLLGGTRTGELFF
TGTGCCAGCAGCCTTTTAGGGGGGACGAGAACCGGGGAGCTGTTTTTT
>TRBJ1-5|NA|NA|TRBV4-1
CASSQEYLVGGLNQPQHF
TGCGCCAGCAGCCAAGAATATTTGGTGGGTGGCCTCAATCAGCCCCAGCATTTT
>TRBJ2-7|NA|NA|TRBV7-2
CASSLTQGGYEQYF
TGTGCCAGCAGCTTAACCCAGGGGGGCTACGAGCAGTACTTC
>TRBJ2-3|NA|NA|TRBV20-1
CSARWALVPDTQYF
TGCAGTGCTAGATGGGCGCTAGTCCCAGATACGCAGTATTTT
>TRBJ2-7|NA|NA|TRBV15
CATSRDLKYEQYF
TGTGCCACCAGCAGAGACCTCAAGTACGAGCAGTACTTC
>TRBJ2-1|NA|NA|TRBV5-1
CASSPGLPVTEFF
TGCGCCAGCAGCCCCGGACTCCCGGTTACGGAGTTCTTC
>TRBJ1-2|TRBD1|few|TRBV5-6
CASSPERGRTNYGYTF
TGTGCCAGCAGCCCGGAGAGGGGGCGGACTAACTATGGCTACACCTTC
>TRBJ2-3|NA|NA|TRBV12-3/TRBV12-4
CASSFTARPDTQYF
TGTGCCAGCAGTTTCACTGCGAGGCCAGATACGCAGTATTTT
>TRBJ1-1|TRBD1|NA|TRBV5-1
CASSLGQGLAFF
TGCGCCAGCAGCTTGGGACAGGGTTTAGCTTTCTTT
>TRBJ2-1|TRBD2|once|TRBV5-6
CASSARRLAGQGNEQFF
TGTGCCAGCAGCGCAAGACGACTAGCGGGCCAAGGCAATGAGCAGTTCTTC
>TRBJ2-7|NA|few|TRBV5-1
CASSPTPAQTTYEQYF
TGCGCCAGCAGCCCCACCCCAGCGCAAACCACGTACGAGCAGTACTTC
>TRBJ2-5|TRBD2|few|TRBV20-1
CSASDMGLAGGQETQYF
TGCAGTGCCAGTGATATGGGACTAGCGGGAGGTCAAGAGACCCAGTACTTC
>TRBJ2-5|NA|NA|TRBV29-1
CSVARRGEQYF
TGCAGCGTTGCTAGACGGGGAGAGCAGTACTTC
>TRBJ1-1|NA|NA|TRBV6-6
CASSYLVAEMNTEAFF
TGTGCCAGCAGTTATTTAGTGGCAGAGATGAACACTGAAGCTTTCTTT
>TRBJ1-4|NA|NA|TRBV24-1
CATSGAGTGEKLFF
TGTGCCACCAGTGGGGCCGGGACGGGTGAAAAACTGTTTTTT
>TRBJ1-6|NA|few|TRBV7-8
CASSLLDRDSPLHF
TGTGCCAGCAGCTTGTTGGACAGAGATTCACCCCTCCACTTT
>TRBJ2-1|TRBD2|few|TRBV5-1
CASSWTSYDNEQFF
TGCGCCAGCAGCTGGACTAGCTACGACAATGAGCAGTTCTTC
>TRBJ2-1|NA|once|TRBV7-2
CASSRNRPYEQFF
TGTGCCAGCAGTCGCAACAGGCCTTATGAGCAGTTCTTC
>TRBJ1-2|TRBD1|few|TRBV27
CASSLEWDRGLNYYGYTF
TGTGCCAGCAGTTTAGAATGGGACAGGGGGCTTAATTACTATGGCTACACCTTC
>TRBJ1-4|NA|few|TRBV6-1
CASTNEGGTGSNEKLFF
TGTGCCAGCACCAACGAGGGGGGCACAGGGTCAAACGAAAAACTGTTTTTT
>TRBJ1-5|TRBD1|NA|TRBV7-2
CASSDRGGQPQHF
TGTGCCAGCAGCGACAGGGGGGGTCAGCCCCAGCATTTT
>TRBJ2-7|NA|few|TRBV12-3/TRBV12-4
CASSRPGLYEQYF
TGTGCCAGCAGTCGACCGGGACTCTACGAGCAGTACTTC
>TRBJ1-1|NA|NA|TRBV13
CASSPRVVTEAFF
TGTGCCAGTAGCCCGCGGGTCGTCACTGAAGCTTTCTTT
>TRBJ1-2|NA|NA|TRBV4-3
CASSQVGSMDRPFYGYTF
TGCGCCAGCAGCCAAGTTGGCTCGATGGACCGGCCCTTCTATGGCTACACCTTC
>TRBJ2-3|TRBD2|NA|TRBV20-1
CSAGASGSLDTQYF
TGCAGTGCTGGGGCTAGCGGGAGTTTGGATACGCAGTATTTT
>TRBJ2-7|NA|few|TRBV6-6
CASSGYSYEQYF
TGTGCCAGCAGTGGCTACAGCTACGAGCAGTACTTC
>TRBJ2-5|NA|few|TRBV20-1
CSLLGLQETQYF
TGCAGTCTATTGGGACTGCAAGAGACCCAGTACTTC
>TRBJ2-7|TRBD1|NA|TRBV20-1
CSARSETGSYEQYF
TGCAGTGCTAGGTCCGAGACAGGGTCCTACGAGCAGTACTTC
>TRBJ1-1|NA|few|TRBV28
CASSSGDPSFYTEAFF
TGTGCCAGCAGCTCCGGGGACCCGAGCTTCTACACTGAAGCTTTCTTT
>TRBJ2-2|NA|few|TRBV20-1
CSARGTGELFF
TGCAGTGCTCGGGGGACCGGGGAGCTGTTTTTT